The 32 T cell receptor beta chains below were found in one sample sequenced in a study of CD8 T cells in ankylosing spondylitis. One entry per CDR3 protein results from TCRdb running MiXCR on the 5' RACE reads. Altogether 250,000 to 350,000 distinct CDR3 sequences are present, 15% to 20% being singletons, with the ten largest covering roughly 8.3%. The sequenced sample was blood, either unsorted or a sorted T cell fraction (not recorded which). These receptors all come from a male donor with ankylosing spondylitis or in good health (not recorded which).

The J gene is TRBJ1-2, the V gene TRBV29-1, with 12 nucleotides matching TRBD1. The V segment lost 0 bases and the J segment 7 bases; nucleotides outside the gene matches: 6. The CDR3 is 15 amino acids. Germline values: CDR1 SQVTM, CDR2 ANQGSEA. The chain's CDR3 is CSVEEYGTGGTGYTF. DNA of the CDR3: TGCAGCGTTGAAGAATACGGGACAGGGGGCACTGGCTACACCTTC. Full variable domain (missing parts from reference TRBV29-1 and TRBJ1-2): SAVISQKPSRDICQRGTSLTIQCQVDSQVTMMFWYRQQPGQSLTLIATANQGSEATYESGFVIDKFPISRPNLTFSTLTVSNMSPEDSSIYLCSVEEYGTGGTGYTFGSGTRLTVV.

For this clonotype: This could be a read error, since a much larger clone is one nucleotide away. The chain combines TRBV12-3 or TRBV12-4 with TRBJ2-3; 8 nucleotides align to TRBD2. This CDR3 has 13 amino acids. CDR3 sequence (DNA): TGTACCGTCCAGCGGGGGCACACAGATACGCAGTATTTT. This codes for CTVQRGHTDTQYF.

CDR3: CASSLADPDTGELFF. The CDR3, as DNA: TGCGCCAGCAGCTTGGCGGATCCCGACACCGGGGAGCTGTTTTTT. The J gene is TRBJ2-2, the V gene TRBV5-1, with D hard to call. V lost 0 bases to trimming and J lost 3 bases, with 9 bases between them. Germline V gives CDR1 SGHRS, CDR2 YFSETQ. CDR3 size: 15 residues.

This clonotype was counted a few times. The chain links TRBV6-1 to TRBJ1-2, with a tentative D call TRBD1 (6 bases). Germline lookup yields CDR1 MNHNS and CDR2 SASEGT. V lost 6 bases and J 8 bases, leaving 16 bases between the germline ends. This CDR3 region has 13 residues. This chain's CDR3 is CASRRGGAQGYTF. Here the CDR3 DNA reads TGTGCCAGCAGGCGAGGGGGGGCGCAAGGCTACACCTTC.

This clonotype has ten or more counts. J is TRBJ2-2 and V is TRBV5-1, with 8 positions matching TRBD1. The CDR3 runs 15 residues. V lost 4 bases and J lost 7; bases outside the gene matches: 9. Germline V gene lookup returns CDR1 SGHRS and CDR2 YFSETQ. The CDR3 nucleotides are TGCGCCAGCAGCCGAGGACAGGGCGGTAGCGGGGAGCTGTTTTTT. It specifies CASSRGQGGSGELFF.

This chain connects TRBV12-3 or TRBV12-4 to TRBJ1-2; no firm D call. The CDR3 has 13 residues. V was cut by 5 bases and J by 2 bases, with 9 bases left in between. The CDR3 here is CASSDRTNYGYTF. Written as DNA, the CDR3 is TGTGCCAGCAGTGACCGGACGAACTATGGCTACACCTTC.

This sequence joins TRBV12-3 or TRBV12-4 and TRBJ2-2; TRBD2 matches at 8 bases. The V gene end was trimmed by 4 bases and the J gene end by 4 bases; junction bases not matched to a gene: 5. The CDR3 is made up of 15 amino acids. This CDR3 reads CASSSAGAVTGELFF. The CDR3 coding sequence is TGTGCCAGCAGTTCAGCGGGAGCGGTCACCGGGGAGCTGTTTTTT.

This clonotype was recorded at least ten times. In DNA form, the CDR3 reads TGTGCCATCAGTGATTCAAGGGGGACCACTGAAGCTTTCTTT. Its protein product is CAISDSRGTTEAFF. The gene calls are TRBV10-3 and TRBJ1-1; maybe TRBD1 (6 bases). The CDR3 covers 14 residues. Trimming removed 3 bases at V and 4 bases at J, with 12 bases between. CDR1 is ENHRY and CDR2 is SYGVKD in the germline V gene.

V is TRBV6-1 and J is TRBJ1-3; D is possibly TRBD1 (5 bases). Germline values: CDR1 MNHNS, CDR2 SASEGT. V lost 7 bases, J lost 2 bases, and 12 bases lay in between. The CDR3 loop spans 14 amino acids. This CDR3 is CASTTGRAGNTIYF. The CDR3 DNA sequence: TGTGCCAGCACCACGGGCAGGGCTGGAAACACCATATATTTT.

Only a few counts were recorded for this clonotype. The genes are TRBV18 and TRBJ2-3; TRBD2 agrees at 7 bases. V shed 6 bases and J 4 bases; nucleotides not matched to a gene: 10. The CDR3 spans 15 residues. Germline CDR1 KGHSH, CDR2 LQKENI. CDR3 protein: CASSLTSFSADTQYF. CDR3 bases: TGTGCCAGCTCGCTGACTAGCTTCAGCGCAGATACGCAGTATTTT.

As regards this clonotype: The junction does not match germline at one end; this may be a read error. The chain combines TRBV15 with TRBJ2-2, with D perhaps assigned TRBD1 or TRBD2 (5 bases each). This CDR3 has 16 amino acids. The V gene's germline CDR1 is LNHNV and CDR2 YYDKDF (reference sequence). The CDR3 sequence: CAASRTRRDAAGELFF. CDR3 nucleotides: TGTGCCGCCAGCAGGACTCGTCGGGACGCTGCCGGGGAGCTGTTTTTT.

This clonotype was counted at least ten times. The V call is TRBV20-1, the J call TRBJ2-5; D not resolved. Between the trimmed V and J ends, which lost 6 bases and 5 bases, there was a span of 10 bases. Germline CDR1 DFQATT, CDR2 SNEGSKA (reference sequence). The CDR3 runs 11 residues. CDR3 in DNA: TGCAGTGCCTCGGTTATGGAGACCCAGTACTTC. It encodes CSASVMETQYF.

V gene TRBV3-1 combines with J gene TRBJ2-3; D may match TRBD1 or TRBD2 (5 bases each). CDR3 length equals 14 residues. Trimming removed 4 bases at V and 2 bases at J, with 10 bases between. The germline gives CDR1 LGHDT, CDR2 YNNKEL (reference sequence). In DNA, the CDR3 is TGTGCCAGCAGCCCCCGGGACCACACAGATACGCAGTATTTT. Amino acids: CASSPRDHTDTQYF.

The chain carries TRBV7-9 and TRBJ2-2; 9 bases line up with TRBD1. Trimming at V came to 5 bases and at J to 6 bases, leaving 10 bases not matched to a gene. The CDR3 is 16 amino acids. Germline-derived CDR1 and CDR2 are SEHNR and FQNEAQ (reference sequence). CDR3 amino acids: CASSPSGTGFSGELFF. In DNA, the CDR3 is TGTGCCAGCAGCCCCTCGGGGACAGGGTTTTCCGGGGAGCTGTTTTTT.

The rearrangement joins TRBV5-4 to TRBJ2-5; 11 bases map to TRBD2. The CDR3 sequence is 15 residues long. The germline CDR1 and CDR2 sequences are SGHNT and YYREEE (reference sequence). V shed 3 bases and J 4 bases; nucleotides not matched to a gene: 5. The CDR3, as DNA: TGTGCCAGCAGCTCTGATAGCGGGAGGGCAGAGACCCAGTACTTC. It codes for CASSSDSGRAETQYF.

This clonotype was seen more than once but under ten times. V is TRBV7-2 and J is TRBJ2-1; maybe TRBD2 (7 bases). Germline lookup yields CDR1 SGHTA and CDR2 FQGNSA. The CDR3 is made up of 17 amino acids. Trimming cost V 4 bases and J 6 bases, with 22 bases left between them. In nucleotides, the CDR3 is TGTGCCAGCAGCTCGCGGATCGGCCAGGGGAGGGGCAATGAGCAGTTCTTC. It specifies CASSSRIGQGRGNEQFF.

This clonotype turned up a few times. The genes are TRBV25-1 and TRBJ2-1; the match to TRBD1 covers 8 bases. This CDR3 region has 15 residues. V shed 8 bases, J shed 4 bases, and the junction held 10 bases outside the gene matches. In germline, CDR1 is MGHDK, CDR2 SYGVNS. The CDR3 loop reads CASALDRVAYNEQFF. For the CDR3, the DNA is TGTGCCAGCGCATTGGACAGGGTTGCGTACAATGAGCAGTTCTTC.

This clonotype has a count of ten or more. The chain recombines TRBV6-2 or TRBV6-3 with TRBJ2-3; weak D call: TRBD2 (5 bases). The germline gives CDR1 MNHEY, CDR2 SVGEGT. CDR3 size: 18 residues. Trimming shortened V by 5 bases and J by 0 bases, and 21 bases separated the two germline ends. CDR3 sequence: CASSPTFLASRSTDTQYF. In DNA, the CDR3 is TGTGCCAGCAGTCCTACCTTCCTAGCTTCCAGAAGCACAGATACGCAGTATTTT.

This rearrangement joins TRBV12-3 or TRBV12-4 to TRBJ2-2, with TRBD1 matching over 10 bases. V was clipped by 7 bases and J by 7 bases; unmatched bases: 6. This CDR3 region has 14 residues. For the CDR3, the DNA is TGTGCCAGCACCCGGGACAGGGGTATCGGGGAGCTGTTTTTT. It specifies CASTRDRGIGELFF.

This clonotype has at least ten counts. This sequence joins TRBV24-1 and TRBJ2-5; tentative D call: TRBD2 (5 bases). CDR3 length: 15 amino acids. V lost 4 bases and J 1 base, leaving 12 bases between the germline ends. From germline, CDR1 is KGHDR and CDR2 SFDVKD. For the CDR3, the DNA is TGTGCCACCAGTGACCCCTCGGGGTTCCAAGAGACCCAGTACTTC. Protein product: CATSDPSGFQETQYF.

About this clonotype: The junction shows a germline mismatch at one end, possibly a read error. The chain links TRBV10-3 to TRBJ2-5, with TRBD2 identical over 10 bases. Germline V lookup: CDR1 ENHRY, CDR2 SYGVKD. CDR3 length: 16 residues. CDR3 sequence reads: CAISEPGLATQETQYF. DNA of the CDR3: TGTGCCATTAGTGAGCCGGGACTAGCGACACAAGAGACCCAGTACTTC.

The V and J genes are TRBV11-1 and TRBJ1-2, with 9 bases that match TRBD1. The J segment lost 7 bases and the V segment lost 5 bases, leaving 14 bases of the junction unmatched. The CDR3 extends over 16 amino acids. Germline loops: CDR1 SGHAT, CDR2 FQDESV (reference sequence). CDR3 sequence reads: CASSLEAGTGGSGYTF. In DNA, the CDR3 is TGTGCCAGCAGCCTAGAAGCGGGTACAGGGGGCTCTGGCTACACCTTC.

In this sample, this clonotype turned up a few times. The J gene is TRBJ1-3, the V gene TRBV6-5; the match to TRBD1 covers 7 bases. CDR3 length equals 17 residues. V was clipped by 0 bases and J by 0 bases; unmatched bases: 5. Germline V lookup: CDR1 MNHEY, CDR2 SVGAGI. The CDR3 protein is CASSYSGQLHSGNTIYF. The CDR3 bases are TGTGCCAGCAGTTACTCGGGACAGCTTCACTCTGGAAACACCATATATTTT.

In its sample, this clonotype was seen a few times. The J gene is TRBJ1-5, the V gene TRBV12-3 or TRBV12-4; D is possibly TRBD1 (6 bases). Trimming removed 6 bases from V and 5 bases from J, with 17 bases in between. This CDR3 is built from 15 residues. CDR3: CASSRTGTRDQPQHF. The CDR3 DNA reads as TGTGCCAGCAGCCGTACAGGGACCCGGGATCAGCCCCAGCATTTT.

This clonotype has only one observation. V is TRBV7-9 and J is TRBJ1-2; 8 bases fit TRBD1. The ends lost 5 bases at V and 5 bases at J; junction bases unmatched: 7. CDR1 is SEHNR, CDR2 FQNEAQ, per germline (reference sequence). This CDR3 has 14 residues. This chain's CDR3 is CASSAQGVGYGYTF. The CDR3 nucleotides are TGTGCCAGCAGCGCACAGGGGGTAGGTTATGGCTACACCTTC.

The chain joins TRBV20-1 to TRBJ2-3, with 9 bases aligning to TRBD2. The CDR3 contains 16 residues. Germline loops: CDR1 DFQATT, CDR2 SNEGSKA (reference sequence). Unmatched junction bases numbered 7, after V lost 3 bases and J lost 0 bases. This CDR3 reads CSASDPLAGSTDTQYF. In DNA form, the CDR3 reads TGCAGTGCTAGTGACCCCCTAGCGGGGAGCACAGATACGCAGTATTTT.

This clonotype appeared a few times. This chain links TRBV7-8 with TRBJ2-1, with no clear D. Germline V gives CDR1 SGHVS, CDR2 FQNEAQ. The CDR3 spans 15 residues. V lost 8 bases and J lost 4, with 18 bases in between. DNA for the CDR3: TGTGCCAGCTCCCCGACGAAGGTACTATACAATGAGCAGTTCTTC. As protein: CASSPTKVLYNEQFF.

The genes are TRBV4-2 and TRBJ2-1, with a tentative D call TRBD2 (6 bases). Trimming cost V 0 bases and J 7 bases, with 10 bases left between them. Germline CDR1 and CDR2: LGHNA and YNFKEQ. The CDR3 is made up of 14 amino acids. CDR3 sequence reads: CASSQDPGRNEQFF. As DNA, the CDR3 is TGTGCCAGCAGCCAAGACCCAGGGAGGAATGAGCAGTTCTTC.

The sample holds a few counts of this clonotype. This chain uses TRBV7-3 with TRBJ2-1, with 15 bases lining up with TRBD2. CDR3 size: 19 residues. Germline loops: CDR1 SGHTA, CDR2 FQGTGA. V dropped 3 bases and J dropped 5; count of bases not matched to a gene: 11. CDR3 sequence reads: CASSFSPGLAGGVDNEQFF. The CDR3 coding sequence is TGTGCCAGCAGCTTCTCCCCCGGACTAGCGGGGGGGGTGGACAATGAGCAGTTCTTC.

The gene calls are TRBV9 and TRBJ1-6; D may be TRBD1 (5 bases). This CDR3 comprises 14 residues. Germline V gene sequence: CDR1 SGDLS, CDR2 YYNGEE. Trimming took off 3 bases at V and 5 bases at J, with 9 bases between the two ends. CDR3 DNA: TGTGCCAGCAGCGCCCCAGGGAATAATTCACCCCTCCACTTT. Residues: CASSAPGNNSPLHF.

In this sample, this clonotype turned up many times. This chain joins TRBV12-3 or TRBV12-4 and TRBJ1-1, with D uncertain. CDR3 length: 12 amino acids. The V gene lost 3 bases and the J gene lost 6 bases, with 8 bases spanning the gap. The DNA for the CDR3 is TGTGCCAGCAGTTTTTCGGGATCTGAAGCTTTCTTT. Protein sequence: CASSFSGSEAFF.

A word on this clonotype: A much larger clone lies one base from this, so it may be a read error. The rearrangement links TRBV10-2 to TRBJ2-3; no firm D call. The CDR3 is made up of 11 amino acids. Germline CDR1 reads WSHSY; CDR2 reads SAAADI. CDR3 protein: CAGSEIDTQYF. CDR3 DNA: TGCGCCGGCAGTGAAATAGATACGCAGTATTTT.